The 6 T cell receptor beta chains in this list originate from one sample, sequenced in a study of beta chain features in type 1 diabetes. Study results and caveats: Type 1 diabetes patients had moderately but significantly shorter TCRB CDR3s in all four CD4+ subsets.

Every isolated RNA sample was fully reverse transcribed, so sequencing captured expressed TCRB transcripts. Clones were read by immunoSEQ multiplex PCR, and TCRdb kept only the in-frame ones, dropping some. Of 65,000 to 85,000 clones listed, 45% to 50% were seen once; the top ten hold 0.65% to 0.9%. Their cognate antigens are unknown. Sequencing was done on a sample of central memory CD4+ T cells from blood. These TCRs come from a man aged 30-40 years with type 1 diabetes.

The chain has TRBV2 and TRBJ2-1; 9 nucleotides line up with TRBD1. Trimming removed 6 bases from V and 8 bases from J; junction bases left unmatched: 8. Germline-derived CDR1 and CDR2 are SNHLY and FYNNEI. The CDR3 length is 14 residues. The CDR3 protein is CASRDRGGGDEQFF. The DNA of the CDR3 is TGTGCCAGCAGGGACAGGGGTGGGGGGGATGAGCAGTTCTTC.

The table lists this clone with a few counts. The J gene is TRBJ2-1, the V gene TRBV14, with TRBD1 as a possible D gene (6 bases). From germline, CDR1 is SGHDN and CDR2 FVKESK. The CDR3 runs 15 residues. The V and J ends lost 0 bases and 3 bases respectively, with 9 bases between them. The CDR3 sequence is CASSQDLQGYNEQFF. CDR3 DNA: TGTGCCAGCAGCCAAGATTTACAGGGCTACAATGAGCAGTTCTTC.

The CDR3 region is CASSEWRASGNQETQYF. The CDR3 DNA reads as TGTGCCAGCAGTGAATGGCGGGCTAGCGGCAATCAAGAGACCCAGTACTTC. The genes are TRBV6-1 and TRBJ2-5; 7 bases line up with TRBD2. Germline V gene sequence: CDR1 MNHNS, CDR2 SASEGT. Trimming removed 2 bases from V and 2 bases from J; junction bases left unmatched: 11. The CDR3 covers 17 residues.

This rearrangement joins TRBV10-2 to TRBJ1-5; no definite D call. Germline V gene data show CDR1 as WSHSY and CDR2 as SAAADI. The germline V and J ends were trimmed by 2 bases and 2 bases, with 10 bases remaining between them. The CDR3 runs to 15 residues. In DNA, the CDR3 is TGCGCCAGCAGTGAGGGTTGGCTGGGCAATCAGCCCCAGCATTTT. Residues: CASSEGWLGNQPQHF.

V and J are TRBV19 and TRBJ2-5, with D possibly being TRBD1 (7 bases). The germline gives CDR1 LNHDA, CDR2 SQIVND (reference sequence). The CDR3 extends over 14 amino acids. The V end lost 3 bases, the J end lost 5 bases, and 13 bases lay between the germline ends. This CDR3 is CASSIRGAEETQYF. The CDR3 DNA sequence: TGTGCCAGTAGTATCAGGGGGGCCGAGGAGACCCAGTACTTC.

The chain employs TRBV2 and TRBJ1-1; no reliable D call. CDR1 is SNHLY, CDR2 FYNNEI, per germline. Trimming took off 6 bases at V and 3 bases at J, with 5 bases between the two ends. The CDR3 runs to 11 residues. The CDR3 spells CASREYTEAFF. Written as DNA, the CDR3 is TGTGCCAGCAGGGAGTACACTGAAGCTTTCTTT. The variable domain in full, with the rest retrieved from reference TRBV2 and TRBJ1-1, is EPEVTQTPSHQVTQMGQEVILRCVPISNHLYFYWYRQILGQKVEFLVSFYNNEISEKSEIFDDQFSVERPDGSNFTLKIRSTKLEDSAMYFCASREYTEAFFGQGTRLTVV.